The T cell receptor (beta chain) described here comes from a study of early T cells in non-severe SARS-CoV-2 infection. Germline loops: CDR1 SGHDN, CDR2 FVKESK. The CDR3 is 16 residues long. With V trimmed by 2 bases and J by 4 bases, 6 bases remained unmatched. This clonotype was counted only a few times. A single record per CDR3 protein comes from TCRdb applying MiXCR to the 5' RACE reads. The table lists 30,000 or so distinct CDR3 sequences, approximately 5.6% of them singletons. The chain uses TRBV14 and TRBJ2-5; TRBD2 matches at 11 bases. Material: whole blood. The receptor comes from an adult who was a healthcare worker with PCR-confirmed SARS-CoV-2 infection or an uninfected control (not recorded which). In nucleotides, the CDR3 is TGTGCCAGCAGCCAATTCCGTCTAGCGGGGGGAGAGACCCAGTACTTC. Translation gives CASSQFRLAGGETQYF.